This T cell receptor beta chain was found in a study of blood T cell repertoires in COVID-19. Study-wide context: COVID-19 samples, acute and convalescent, were from the United States, Italy and Spain. PBMCs, B-cell-depleted T cells, or T cells provided the cDNA or gDNA that made up the material.

In the original analysis: Amplification of reference gene primers provided the estimated nucleated cell counts. The assay was immunoSEQ multiplex PCR, and TCRdb's table has in-frame clones only and misses some. That table furnishes V, J and clone size, whereas the DNA furnished D and trimming. The data show a few hundred thousand clones, about 89% seen once. V was cut by 1 base and J by 8 bases, with 11 bases left in between. CDR3 length equals 13 residues. CDR1 and CDR2 (germline): SGHDN, FVKESK. The sequenced sample was peripheral blood. The chain recombines TRBV14 with TRBJ1-2; weak D call: TRBD1 (6 bases). The receptor's source is a woman aged 35 to 49 who had recovered from COVID-19. CDR3 in DNA: TGTGCCAGCAGCCAAGGTCAGGGGCGCGGCTACACCTTC. Amino acid sequence: CASSQGQGRGYTF.